This TCR beta chain was identified during a study of control samples from healthy donors and cancer patients (dated by TCRdb to about 2020). With regard to this clone: The antigen it binds to is not known. No base quality values were provided; no much bigger clone lies one nucleotide off.

Relative to germline, V is 0 bases shorter and J is 2 bases shorter, with 8 bases between their ends. The CDR3 numbers 14 residues from cysteine through phenylalanine. Here the CDR3 DNA is all that survives: 42 bases in frame from base 1. Per the germline V gene (reference sequence), SGHNT is the CDR1 and YYREEE is the CDR2. The library was produced with the immunoSEQ multiplex PCR assay. TCRdb's version of the immuneACCESS table is confined to in-frame rearrangements and falls short of the full clone set. An unresolved V gene accounts for under half of the shortfall where checked; the remainder is of unknown origin. The sample table shows about 130,000 clones, and around 93% are seen once. The top ten hold just over 8.5% of the sample.

Input material: blood. This chain is built from TRBV5-4 and TRBJ1-2, with no confident D gene call. This clonotype was sampled from a man in his late teens or twenties in good health. In nucleotides, the sequence is TGTGCCAGCAGCTTGGAGGACGAAAACTATGGCTACACCTTC. It translates to CASSLEDENYGYTF.